These 18 T cell receptor beta chains came from one sample sequenced in a study of blood T cell repertoires in COVID-19. Sequenced by immunoSEQ multiplex PCR; TCRdb stores in-frame clones only, minus some. The repertoire holds over 300,000 clones, with around 86% as singletons. The source material was PBMCs or T cells enriched from blood (not recorded which). These receptors were taken from a woman aged 18-29 years who had recovered from COVID-19.

The chain recombines TRBV10-1 with TRBJ2-2, with a weak D call TRBD1 (5 bases). The CDR3 consists of 14 residues. The V gene lost 3 bases and the J gene lost 6 bases, with 11 bases spanning the gap. Germline V gene lookup returns CDR1 WNHNN and CDR2 SYGVQD (reference sequence). CDR3 sequence reads: CASSDRVEAGELFF. DNA of the CDR3: TGCGCCAGCAGTGACAGGGTAGAGGCCGGGGAGCTGTTTTTT.

The chain couples TRBV25-1 to TRBJ2-2; D is perhaps TRBD1 (6 bases). This CDR3 contains 15 residues. Trimming removed 3 bases from V and 6 bases from J, with 14 bases in between. From germline, CDR1 is MGHDK and CDR2 SYGVNS. The DNA for the CDR3 is TGTGCCAGCAGTGACCCCGGGACACTCCCCGGGGAGCTGTTTTTT. This sequence encodes CASSDPGTLPGELFF.

In nucleotides, the CDR3 is TGCGCCAGCAGCTTACAGACTAGCGGGGGGGTTGAGCAGTTCTTC. Amino acids: CASSLQTSGGVEQFF. V and J are TRBV5-1 and TRBJ2-1; 14 nucleotides align to TRBD2. The V gene's germline CDR1 is SGHRS and CDR2 YFSETQ. This CDR3 has 15 residues. V lost 2 bases, J lost 9 bases, and 4 bases stayed unmatched.

The rearrangement uses TRBV4-2 and TRBJ2-1; 7 bases map to TRBD2. Germline CDR1 reads LGHNA; CDR2 reads YNFKEQ. This CDR3 region has 14 residues. V was clipped by 5 bases and J by 10 bases; unmatched bases: 11. The chain's CDR3 is CASSYGLERSEQFF. As DNA, the CDR3 is TGTGCCAGCAGCTATGGACTAGAACGGAGCGAGCAGTTCTTC.

This chain uses TRBV20-1 with TRBJ1-3; no reliable D call. This CDR3 spans 11 amino acids. Per the germline V gene, CDR1 is DFQATT and CDR2 is SNEGSKA (reference sequence). V dropped 1 base and J dropped 8 bases, with 6 bases sitting between them. CDR3: CSARASHTIYF. In DNA, the CDR3 is TGCAGTGCTAGAGCGTCCCACACCATATATTTT.

The V call is TRBV9, the J call TRBJ1-3; D uncertain. The CDR3 runs to 17 residues. The V gene's germline CDR1 is SGDLS and CDR2 YYNGEE. The ends were cut back, 1 base at V and 0 bases at J, with 14 bases in the middle. The CDR3 DNA follows: TGTGCCAGCAGCGTATGGGCGAGTAGCGACTCTGGAAACACCATATATTTT. It codes for CASSVWASSDSGNTIYF.

The chain has TRBV6-6 and TRBJ1-3, with D maybe TRBD1 (5 bases). CDR1 and CDR2 (germline): MNHNY, SVGAGI (reference sequence). The CDR3 is 13 amino acids. The ends were cut back, 6 bases at V and 5 bases at J, with 11 bases in the middle. Here the CDR3 DNA reads TGTGCCAGCAGCCCCAGGGATAGAAACACCATATATTTT. It encodes CASSPRDRNTIYF.

V and J are TRBV5-1 and TRBJ2-5, with TRBD1 identical over 10 bases. The CDR3 runs to 14 residues. Germline V lookup: CDR1 SGHRS, CDR2 YFSETQ. Unmatched junction bases numbered 7, after V lost 6 bases and J lost 5 bases. CDR3 amino acids: CASTRTGGLETQYF. The CDR3 coding sequence is TGCGCCAGCACCAGGACAGGGGGTTTGGAGACCCAGTACTTC.

The CDR3 DNA follows: TGTGCCAGCAGCGTCGGACAGGGAGGGGAGCCCCAGCATTTT. This encodes CASSVGQGGEPQHF. The chain has TRBV9 and TRBJ1-5; 8 positions match TRBD1. The CDR3 contains 14 residues. Germline CDR1 SGDLS, CDR2 YYNGEE. Trimming removed 2 bases from V and 8 bases from J; junction bases left unmatched: 6.

The V gene is TRBV2, the J gene TRBJ1-5; D not resolved. V was cut by 1 base and J by 0 bases, with 10 bases left in between. The length of the CDR3 is 16 residues. Per germline, CDR1 SNHLY and CDR2 FYNNEI. CDR3 DNA sequence: TGTGCCAGCAGTGAAGAACAGATACATAGCAATCAGCCCCAGCATTTT. Translating gives CASSEEQIHSNQPQHF.

V and J are TRBV9 and TRBJ1-3; D not certain. Germline lookup yields CDR1 SGDLS and CDR2 YYNGEE. The ends were cut back, 4 bases at V and 3 bases at J, with 11 bases in the middle. CDR3 length: 14 residues. For the CDR3, the DNA is TGTGCCAGCAGCCCTTTGCGGGGTGGAAACACCATATATTTT. Its translation: CASSPLRGGNTIYF.

The rearrangement joins TRBV2 to TRBJ1-6; a weak D match, TRBD1 (5 bases). V gave up 7 bases and J gave up 3 bases, with 16 bases separating them. The CDR3 sequence is 16 residues long. Germline lookup yields CDR1 SNHLY and CDR2 FYNNEI. In DNA, the CDR3 is TGTGCCAGCATCCCCGGGGGGGGGATCTATAATTCACCCCTCCACTTT. The encoded protein is CASIPGGGIYNSPLHF.

V and J are TRBV7-2 and TRBJ2-1, with D possibly being TRBD2 (5 bases). This CDR3 contains 15 residues. Trimming shortened V by 5 bases and J by 2 bases, and 13 bases separated the two germline ends. Germline V gene sequence: CDR1 SGHTA, CDR2 FQGNSA. The DNA of the CDR3 is TGTGCCAGCAGCCCAGGACTTACCCCCTACAATGAGCAGTTCTTC. The encoded protein is CASSPGLTPYNEQFF. Full variable domain (rest looked up from reference TRBV7-2 and TRBJ2-1): GAGVSQSPSNKVTEKGKDVELRCDPISGHTALYWYRQSLGQGLEFLIYFQGNSAPDKSGLPSDRFSAERTGGSVSTLTIQRTQQEDSAVYLCASSPGLTPYNEQFFGPGTRLTVL.

The chain uses TRBV19 and TRBJ2-3, with D perhaps TRBD1 (6 bases). CDR1 is LNHDA and CDR2 is SQIVND in the germline V gene (reference sequence). V lost 1 base, J lost 2 bases, and 10 bases lay in between. The CDR3 loop spans 15 amino acids. The CDR3 protein is CASSIGGHATDTQYF. For the CDR3, the DNA is TGTGCCAGTAGTATAGGGGGACACGCCACAGATACGCAGTATTTT.

The chain is built from TRBV30 and TRBJ1-5; unclear D gene. The V and J ends lost 1 base and 6 bases respectively, with 10 bases between them. This CDR3 has 13 residues. The germline V gene encodes CDR1 GTSNPN and CDR2 SVGIG (reference sequence). The CDR3 loop reads CAWSEIPGQPQHF. The CDR3 DNA reads as TGTGCCTGGAGTGAAATACCGGGTCAGCCCCAGCATTTT.

The chain is built from TRBV27 and TRBJ1-1, with unresolved D. CDR3 length: 12 amino acids. Trimming pared 6 bases from V and 8 bases from J, leaving 13 bases between. Germline V CDR1 and CDR2: MNHEY, SMNVEV (reference sequence). The DNA of the CDR3 is TGTGCCAGCAGCCACTCCAGGAAAGAAGCTTTCTTT. It encodes CASSHSRKEAFF.

CDR3 sequence (DNA): TGCGCCAGCAGCTTGGCCCCATCTAGCGGGGGAAGCACAGATACGCAGTATTTT. Protein: CASSLAPSSGGSTDTQYF. The chain is built from TRBV5-1 and TRBJ2-3; TRBD2 agrees at 10 bases. This CDR3 has 18 amino acids. The germline gives CDR1 SGHRS, CDR2 YFSETQ. J lost 0 bases, V lost 0 bases, and 7 bases had no gene match.

The chain employs TRBV3-1 (or the pseudogene TRBV3-2) and TRBJ1-6; 8 bases match TRBD1. Germline V lookup: CDR1 LGHDT, CDR2 YNNKEL (reference sequence). The CDR3 totals 14 residues. The trim removed 3 bases at V and 8 bases at J, leaving 3 bases unmatched. The CDR3 nucleotides are TGTGCCAGCAGCCACGGACAGGGTGATTCACCCCTCCACTTT. Its translation is CASSHGQGDSPLHF.